The T cell receptor beta chain under discussion was sequenced for a study of blood T cell repertoires in COVID-19. Overall study: Acute and convalescent COVID-19 specimens originated in the United States, Italy and Spain. Sources were T cells, B-cell-depleted T cells, or PBMCs; the material itself was cDNA or gDNA.

In the original analysis: Using reference gene primer amplification, nucleated cell counts were estimated. Here immunoSEQ multiplex PCR was the method, and the copy in TCRdb shows in-frame clones only, minus some. Clone size and the V and J calls come from that table; the DNA yielded D and trimming. The repertoire consists of some 120,000 clones, with roughly 84% occurring once and the leading ten covering about 3.8%. The CDR3 is made up of 13 amino acids. Looked up from germline, CDR1 is SGHRS and CDR2 is YFSETQ. The V end was cut by 0 bases, the J end by 5 bases, with 8 bases between. The receptor comes from a man aged 55-75 years with acute or convalescent COVID-19. The sequencing input was peripheral blood. The rearrangement uses TRBV5-1 and TRBJ2-5; D is uncertain. The CDR3 DNA sequence: TGCGCCAGCAGCTTGGACCAGGCGGAGACCCAGTACTTC. Amino acid sequence: CASSLDQAETQYF.